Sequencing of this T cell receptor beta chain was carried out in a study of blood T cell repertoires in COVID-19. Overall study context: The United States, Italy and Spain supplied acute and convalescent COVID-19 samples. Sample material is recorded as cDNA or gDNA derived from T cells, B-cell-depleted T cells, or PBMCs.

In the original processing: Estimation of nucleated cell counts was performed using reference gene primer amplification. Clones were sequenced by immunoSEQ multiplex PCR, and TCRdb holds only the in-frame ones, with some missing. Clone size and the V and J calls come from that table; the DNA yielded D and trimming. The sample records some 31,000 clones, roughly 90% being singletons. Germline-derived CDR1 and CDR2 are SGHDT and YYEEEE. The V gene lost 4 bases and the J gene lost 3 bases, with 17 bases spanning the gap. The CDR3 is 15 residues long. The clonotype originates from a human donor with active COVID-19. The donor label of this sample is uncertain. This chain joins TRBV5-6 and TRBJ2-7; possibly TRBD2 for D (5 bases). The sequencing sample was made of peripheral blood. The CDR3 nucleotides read TGTGCCAGCAGCCCGAACGGGAAAAGGGTCTACGAGCAGTACTTC. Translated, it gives CASSPNGKRVYEQYF.